This T cell receptor beta chain derives from a study of Ad26.COV2.S vaccination and SARS-CoV-2 variants. Generated by immunoSEQ multiplex PCR, the TCRdb table keeps only in-frame clones and is missing some. Of about 350,000 clones in the sample, about 88% were seen once. Germline trimming cut 6 bases from V and 4 bases from J; bases unmatched to any gene: 5. The CDR3 has 13 residues. Treatment defined: approximately 18 received Ad26.COV2.S at low or high dose, single or two shots; roughly five received placebo; per-sample allocation not given. The samples were gathered on day 63 after the first injection of vaccine or placebo.

This TCR came from a person between 18 and 65 years old who received the Ad26.COV2.S COVID-19 vaccine or a placebo. The sample consisted of peripheral blood, taken in a trial of Ad26.COV2.S vaccine versus placebo. The chain is built from TRBV12-3 or TRBV12-4 and TRBJ2-7; 8 bases match TRBD1. The CDR3 loop is CASSMDREYEQYF. For the CDR3, the DNA is TGTGCCAGCAGCATGGACAGGGAGTACGAGCAGTACTTC.